This T cell receptor (beta chain) was found in a study of CD8 T cells in ankylosing spondylitis. Broader study findings: Significant enrichment of disease-linked clones was reportedly seen in matched ankylosing spondylitis synovial fluid. There was a TCR beta motif, made of eight highly homologous variants, that appeared characteristic of ankylosing spondylitis blood.

With molecular barcodes, quantitative 5'-RACE was used to make the TCR beta libraries. One entry per CDR3 protein, called by TCRdb with MiXCR from the 5' RACE reads. The sample includes hundreds of thousands of distinct CDR3 sequences, approximately 11% of them seen just once. Per germline, CDR1 SNHLY and CDR2 FYNNEI. The CDR3 has 14 amino acids. V gave up 6 bases and J gave up 6 bases; unmatched junction bases: 7. For this clonotype: Its target is unknown.

The sample taken for sequencing was blood, either unsorted or a sorted T cell fraction (not recorded which). The chain carries TRBV2 and TRBJ2-1; 8 nucleotides agree with TRBD2. This receptor was obtained from a male donor with ankylosing spondylitis. CDR3 nucleotides: TGTGCCAGCAGCGGCCTCGGGACTAGCAATGAGCAGTTCTTC. It yields the protein CASSGLGTSNEQFF.